This passage covers 14 T cell receptor beta chains from one sample sequenced in a study of blood T cell repertoires in COVID-19. Assay: immunoSEQ multiplex PCR; the TCRdb copy retains only in-frame clones and omits some. The top ten clones hold 32% of a sample with some 63,000 clones, around 80% of them seen once. The sequenced sample was peripheral blood. The receptors were sampled from a human donor in a cohort sampled during active COVID-19.

This clone turned up a few times. The V gene is TRBV23-1, the J gene TRBJ1-5; TRBD1 matches at 9 bases. TRBV23-1 qualifies as an ORF whose function is uncertain. Trimming removed 6 bases from V and 4 bases from J; junction bases left unmatched: 10. The CDR3 is 16 amino acids. The CDR3 region has the DNA TGCGCCAGCAGCCCCCCCGGGACAGGGAAGAATCAGCCCCAGCATTTT. Its protein is CASSPPGTGKNQPQHF.

The chain carries TRBV4-1 and TRBJ2-5; 10 positions match TRBD1. The CDR3 has 16 residues. Germline CDR1 and CDR2: MGHRA and YSYEKL. The junction had 3 bases not matched to a gene; V was cut back by 0 bases and J by 2 bases. The CDR3 bases are TGCGCCAGCAGCCAAGAGAGGACAGGGGGACAAGAGACCCAGTACTTC. Protein sequence: CASSQERTGGQETQYF.

The chain joins TRBV6-2 or TRBV6-3 to TRBJ1-1; perhaps TRBD1 as D (5 bases). V was trimmed by 5 bases and J by 7 bases, leaving 11 bases between them. The CDR3 is 12 amino acids. The germline gives CDR1 MNHEY, CDR2 SVGEGT. As DNA, the CDR3 is TGTGCCAGCAGTCCCCAGGGAAATGAAGCTTTCTTT. It translates to CASSPQGNEAFF.

This clone has a handful of counts. The chain has TRBV7-8 and TRBJ2-7, with D tentatively TRBD2 (5 bases). Germline V CDR1 and CDR2: SGHVS, FQNEAQ. Trimming removed 3 bases at V and 7 bases at J, with 16 bases between. This CDR3 is built from 14 residues. CDR3 coding DNA: TGTGCCAGCAGCTTTTCGCCGGCGTCGGGGGAGCAGTACTTC. It codes for CASSFSPASGEQYF.

The V call is TRBV5-1, the J call TRBJ2-5; 13 nucleotides line up with TRBD2. The CDR3 covers 16 residues. CDR1 and CDR2 from the germline V gene are SGHRS and YFSETQ. J gave up 5 bases and V 3 bases, and 7 bases lay outside the gene matches. The CDR3 DNA sequence: TGCGCCAGCAGCTCTCGGACTAGCGGGAGCGGGGAGACCCAGTACTTC. As protein: CASSSRTSGSGETQYF.

This clone was seen once. The gene calls are TRBV6-1 and TRBJ2-5; TRBD2 matches 15 bases. V gave up 1 base and J gave up 5 bases; unmatched junction bases: 5. The CDR3 is made up of 17 amino acids. The V gene's germline CDR1 is MNHNS and CDR2 SASEGT. The chain's CDR3 is CASSEGTSGRARETQYF. CDR3 coding DNA: TGTGCCAGCAGTGAAGGGACTAGCGGGAGGGCCAGGGAGACCCAGTACTTC.

The chain employs TRBV4-3 and TRBJ2-2; D possibly corresponds to TRBD1 (6 bases). Deletions cut 0 bases from V and 1 base from J, with 6 bases between. From germline, CDR1 is LGHNA and CDR2 YSLEER. CDR3 length: 15 amino acids. CDR3 bases: TGCGCCAGCAGCCAAGAACAGGGGAACACCGGGGAGCTGTTTTTT. Translation: CASSQEQGNTGELFF.

CDR3 sequence: CASGGTGRLKLFF. The CDR3 coding sequence is TGTGCCAGTGGCGGGACAGGGCGCCTGAAACTGTTTTTT. The chain carries TRBV19 and TRBJ1-4; 9 nucleotides align to TRBD1. Germline assignment: CDR1 LNHDA and CDR2 SQIVND (reference sequence). Trimming took 8 bases from V and 11 from J; bases not matched to a gene: 9. The CDR3 totals 13 residues.

The V and J genes are TRBV7-9 and TRBJ2-7; 7 nucleotides line up with TRBD1. Germline CDR1 is SEHNR and CDR2 is FQNEAQ (reference sequence). J lost 1 base, V lost 1 base, and 1 base had no gene match. This CDR3 spans 14 amino acids. In DNA form, the CDR3 reads TGTGCCAGCAGCTTAGGGACAGGATCCTACGAGCAGTACTTC. It yields the protein CASSLGTGSYEQYF.

The chain uses TRBV2 and TRBJ2-7; D call uncertain. Germline CDR1 is SNHLY and CDR2 is FYNNEI. The CDR3 is 13 residues long. The germline V and J ends were trimmed by 7 bases and 3 bases, with 13 bases remaining between them. The CDR3 loop is CASTRERDYEQYF. The CDR3 bases are TGTGCCAGCACGAGAGAGAGAGACTACGAGCAGTACTTC.

The V call is TRBV10-3, the J call TRBJ2-7; a possible D gene is TRBD1 (5 bases). The V gene's germline CDR1 is ENHRY and CDR2 SYGVKD. The CDR3 loop spans 13 amino acids. V was clipped by 3 bases and J by 3 bases, with 9 bases between them. CDR3 protein: CAISDSTDYEQYF. In DNA form, the CDR3 reads TGTGCCATCAGTGATTCGACAGACTACGAGCAGTACTTC.

The chain joins TRBV24-1 to TRBJ2-1; possible D gene TRBD2, 7 bases. The V end was cut by 1 base, the J end by 7 bases, with 16 bases between. The CDR3 extends over 16 amino acids. The germline gives CDR1 KGHDR, CDR2 SFDVKD. The chain's CDR3 is CATSDFRGAGYNEQFF. The CDR3 DNA sequence: TGTGCCACCAGTGATTTCCGGGGGGCAGGGTATAATGAGCAGTTCTTC.

The V and J genes are TRBV5-1 and TRBJ2-1; D is perhaps TRBD2 (5 bases). Trimming pared 0 bases from V and 1 base from J, leaving 8 bases between. Germline V gives CDR1 SGHRS, CDR2 YFSETQ. The CDR3 is 15 amino acids. Here the CDR3 DNA reads TGCGCCAGCAGCTTGGTCGGGGATTCCTACAATGAGCAGTTCTTC. It translates to CASSLVGDSYNEQFF.

The gene calls are TRBV27 and TRBJ2-1; maybe TRBD2 (6 bases). The CDR3 is 14 residues long. Per germline, CDR1 MNHEY and CDR2 SMNVEV (reference sequence). Trimming took 3 bases from V and 6 from J, leaving 12 bases between them. The CDR3 sequence is CASSFRRAGNEQFF. CDR3 bases: TGTGCCAGCAGTTTTAGGAGGGCCGGCAATGAGCAGTTCTTC.